The 26 T cell receptor beta chains reported below all come from one sample, sequenced in a study of T-cell memory formation after mild COVID-19. TCRdb fed the 5' RACE reads into MiXCR, producing one record per CDR3 protein. The sample yields more than 150,000 distinct CDR3 sequences, over 20% seen once. The sequenced sample consisted of PBMCs or a T cell subset sorted from them (not recorded which). These receptors were taken from an adult woman who had mild COVID-19 (a few samples of this study predate the infection). Cell type and time point are not known.

This clonotype was found a few times. The rearrangement joins TRBV7-3 to TRBJ2-1; TRBD2 matches 13 bases. The CDR3 has 15 amino acids. Germline values: CDR1 SGHTA, CDR2 FQGTGA. With V trimmed by 5 bases and J by 9 bases, 7 bases remained unmatched. This CDR3 is CASSILAGGLVEQFF. Written as DNA, the CDR3 is TGTGCCAGCAGCATACTAGCGGGGGGGCTCGTTGAGCAGTTCTTC.

V and J are TRBV12-3 or TRBV12-4 and TRBJ1-2, with D perhaps TRBD1 (5 bases). The CDR3 has 11 residues. The V end lost 7 bases, the J end lost 7 bases, and 10 bases lay between the germline ends. The CDR3 loop reads CASMVRGGYTF. The CDR3 nucleotides are TGTGCCAGCATGGTTAGGGGTGGCTACACCTTC.

This clonotype appeared once. The rearrangement joins TRBV7-2 to TRBJ1-2, with TRBD1 matching over 8 bases. The length of the CDR3 is 16 residues. Unmatched junction bases numbered 9, after V lost 2 bases and J lost 4 bases. Germline V gene data show CDR1 as SGHTA and CDR2 as FQGNSA. The CDR3, as DNA: TGTGCCAGCAGCTTAAGCAGGACAGGGCCCTTCTATGGCTACACCTTC. Its translation is CASSLSRTGPFYGYTF. Full variable domain (remainder filled in from reference TRBV7-2 and TRBJ1-2): GAGVSQSPSNKVTEKGKDVELRCDPISGHTALYWYRQSLGQGLEFLIYFQGNSAPDKSGLPSDRFSAERTGGSVSTLTIQRTQQEDSAVYLCASSLSRTGPFYGYTFGSGTRLTVV.

This clonotype was seen only once. The chain has TRBV5-1 and TRBJ1-2; D call uncertain. Per the germline V gene, CDR1 is SGHRS and CDR2 is YFSETQ. CDR3 length: 12 amino acids. V was pared by 0 bases and J by 6 bases, with 6 bases between. The CDR3 coding sequence is TGCGCCAGCAGCTTGGGGCTGGATGGCTACACCTTC. Amino acid sequence: CASSLGLDGYTF.

The chain has TRBV4-1 and TRBJ2-5; either TRBD1 or TRBD2 may supply D (5 bases each). V was cut by 4 bases and J by 3 bases, with 15 bases left in between. The CDR3 is made up of 15 amino acids. CDR1 MGHRA and CDR2 YSYEKL come from the germline V gene. CDR3 region: CASSRPTVGEETQYF. As DNA, the CDR3 is TGCGCCAGCAGCCGCCCGACAGTCGGGGAAGAGACCCAGTACTTC.

A note on this clonotype: At one of its ends the junction is not consistent with the germline gene, which may arise from a read error. The chain links TRBV7-9 to TRBJ2-4; D is ambiguous. Germline V gene data show CDR1 as SEHNR and CDR2 as FQNEAQ (reference sequence). This CDR3 region has 15 residues. CDR3 bases: TGTGCCAGCAGCGACGGAGACCCCGGGTCTCCCTCCTGGGCATTC. Protein sequence: CASSDGDPGSPSWAF.

The chain carries TRBV15 and TRBJ2-1, with D perhaps given as TRBD1 or TRBD2 (5 bases each). Looked up from germline, CDR1 is LNHNV and CDR2 is YYDKDF (reference sequence). The CDR3 length is 13 residues. V dropped 5 bases and J dropped 8 bases, with 13 bases sitting between them. CDR3 in DNA: TGTGCCACCAGCGGAGGACAATTCGATGAGCAGTTCTTC. Translated: CATSGGQFDEQFF.

The gene calls are TRBV12-3 or TRBV12-4 and TRBJ1-5; D gene uncertain. The CDR3 spans 14 residues. Trimming cost V 4 bases and J 0 bases, with 7 bases left between them. The CDR3 DNA reads TGTGCCAGCAGTTACACGGATAGCAATCAGCCCCAGCATTTT. Translating gives CASSYTDSNQPQHF.

This chain uses TRBV30 with TRBJ1-2, with 10 bases identical to TRBD1. Unmatched junction bases numbered 8, after V lost 4 bases and J lost 6 bases. Germline V gene lookup returns CDR1 GTSNPN and CDR2 SVGIG (reference sequence). The CDR3 consists of 14 residues. The CDR3 DNA is TGTGCCTGGAAACCCGGACAGGGGGTACATGGCTACACCTTC. Its translation: CAWKPGQGVHGYTF.

This clonotype was counted many times. The rearrangement links TRBV7-9 to TRBJ2-7; D possibly corresponds to TRBD1 (5 bases). V was clipped by 5 bases and J by 4 bases, with 24 bases between them. CDR1 SEHNR and CDR2 FQNEAQ come from the germline V gene (reference sequence). This CDR3 has 17 amino acids. The CDR3 nucleotides are TGTGCCAGCAGCCTTCCGCCCAAGACAGACTGGGATTACGAGCAGTACTTC. Its translation is CASSLPPKTDWDYEQYF.

V and J are TRBV28 and TRBJ2-6; no reliable D call. There are 14 residues in the CDR3. Trimming shortened V by 6 bases and J by 3 bases, and 9 bases separated the two germline ends. Germline loops: CDR1 MDHEN, CDR2 SYDVKM. The CDR3 is CASSLNFGANVLTF. The DNA for the CDR3 is TGTGCCAGCAGCTTGAACTTTGGGGCCAACGTCCTGACTTTC.

This clonotype was observed a single time. V gene TRBV7-2 combines with J gene TRBJ2-1, with 10 bases lining up with TRBD2. The trim removed 2 bases at V and 9 bases at J, leaving 13 bases unmatched. CDR1 and CDR2 from the germline V gene are SGHTA and FQGNSA. The CDR3 has 17 residues. The CDR3 spells CASSLWLAGVSGGEQFF. The CDR3 bases are TGTGCCAGCAGCTTATGGCTAGCGGGAGTCTCGGGAGGTGAGCAGTTCTTC. The full variable domain, in which reference TRBV7-2 and TRBJ2-1 provide the parts outside the CDR3, is GAGVSQSPSNKVTEKGKDVELRCDPISGHTALYWYRQSLGQGLEFLIYFQGNSAPDKSGLPSDRFSAERTGGSVSTLTIQRTQQEDSAVYLCASSLWLAGVSGGEQFFGPGTRLTVL.

This CDR3 reads CASRMGTTSYEQYF. In DNA, the CDR3 is TGTGCCAGCAGGATGGGGACTACCTCCTACGAGCAGTACTTC. The rearrangement joins TRBV12-3 or TRBV12-4 to TRBJ2-7; 7 bases line up with TRBD2. The J segment lost 0 bases and the V segment lost 6 bases, leaving 5 bases of the junction unmatched. The CDR3 contains 14 residues.

This chain's CDR3 is CASSLRRVAGDTGELFF. CDR3 nucleotide sequence: TGTGCCAGCAGTTTAAGGAGGGTAGCGGGGGACACCGGGGAGCTGTTTTTT. The genes are TRBV12-3 or TRBV12-4 and TRBJ2-2; 9 bases align to TRBD2. V lost 2 bases and J lost 3; bases outside the gene matches: 7. The CDR3 consists of 17 residues.

This clonotype was found a few times. This chain links TRBV4-3 with TRBJ1-2, with 10 bases identical to TRBD1. The CDR3 runs 15 residues. In germline, CDR1 is LGHNA, CDR2 YSLEER. Germline trimming cut 2 bases from V and 5 bases from J; bases unmatched to any gene: 5. CDR3 DNA: TGCGCCAGCAGCCAAAGTAGGACAGGGGGGTATGGCTACACCTTC. It encodes CASSQSRTGGYGYTF.

This chain uses TRBV10-3 with TRBJ1-1, with TRBD1 matching over 7 bases. The CDR3 contains 14 residues. Trimming at V came to 6 bases and at J to 5 bases, leaving 9 bases not matched to a gene. Germline values: CDR1 ENHRY, CDR2 SYGVKD. The CDR3 bases are TGTGCCATCAGGCAGCCGGCACAGGGGACTGAAGCTTTCTTT. Its protein is CAIRQPAQGTEAFF.

The rearrangement uses TRBV5-5 and TRBJ1-6, with a possible D match to TRBD1 (6 bases). The V end lost 0 bases, the J end lost 4 bases, and 11 bases lay between the germline ends. Germline CDR1 SGHKS, CDR2 YYEKEE (reference sequence). There are 16 residues in the CDR3. The CDR3 DNA is TGTGCCAGCAGCTTGGATGGACAGACATATAATTCACCCCTCCACTTT. It codes for CASSLDGQTYNSPLHF.

The rearrangement joins TRBV19 to TRBJ2-1; D not certain. The CDR3 has 12 amino acids. Germline V CDR1 and CDR2: LNHDA, SQIVND (reference sequence). With 8 bases removed from V and 10 bases from J, the gap between germline ends came to 15 bases. CDR3 DNA sequence: TGTGCCAGTCACCAGGATGAGGAGGAGCAGTTCTTC. This translates into CASHQDEEEQFF.

This clonotype was detected only a few times. The chain is built from TRBV4-1 and TRBJ1-1, with TRBD1 matching 7 bases. The CDR3 has 15 amino acids. J gave up 1 base and V 4 bases, and 6 bases lay outside the gene matches. CDR1 is MGHRA, CDR2 YSYEKL, per germline. The CDR3 sequence: CASSPDRDGNTEAFF. CDR3 nucleotides: TGCGCCAGCAGCCCCGACAGGGACGGGAACACTGAAGCTTTCTTT.

This clonotype was picked up a small number of times. The J gene is TRBJ2-1, the V gene TRBV7-9; a weak D match, TRBD2 (5 bases). The CDR3 sequence is 13 residues long. V gave up 5 bases and J gave up 7 bases, with 12 bases separating them. In germline, CDR1 is SEHNR, CDR2 FQNEAQ (reference sequence). In DNA form, the CDR3 reads TGTGCCAGCAGCCCTGGACTGCCTAATGAGCAGTTCTTC. Residues: CASSPGLPNEQFF. The variable domain in full, completed from reference TRBV7-9 and TRBJ2-1, reads DTGVSQNPRHKITKRGQNVTFRCDPISEHNRLYWYRQTLGQGPEFLTYFQNEAQLEKSRLLSDRFSAERPKGSFSTLEIQRTEQGDSAMYLCASSPGLPNEQFFGPGTRLTVL.

The rearrangement links TRBV7-6 to TRBJ2-7, with TRBD2 identical over 11 bases. V lost 4 bases, J lost 2 bases, and 16 bases stayed unmatched. CDR1 is SGHVS and CDR2 is FNYEAQ in the germline V gene. This CDR3 contains 19 residues. The CDR3 spells CASSSLAGGAHDSPYEQYF. The CDR3 DNA is TGTGCCAGCAGCTCGCTAGCGGGAGGTGCTCATGACAGTCCCTACGAGCAGTACTTC.

This sequence joins TRBV20-1 and TRBJ1-3; D is unclear. Germline CDR1 and CDR2: DFQATT and SNEGSKA (reference sequence). Trimming removed 5 bases from V and 0 bases from J, with 20 bases in between. There are 17 residues in the CDR3. The CDR3 sequence is CSAVGLLSNFSGNTIYF. The CDR3 DNA reads TGCAGTGCTGTCGGGCTTCTCTCCAACTTCTCTGGAAACACCATATATTTT.

A few counts support this clonotype. This chain links TRBV27 with TRBJ2-7, with unresolved D. CDR1 MNHEY and CDR2 SMNVEV come from the germline V gene (reference sequence). This CDR3 spans 15 amino acids. The germline V and J ends were trimmed by 5 bases and 6 bases, with 20 bases remaining between them. CDR3 protein: CASSPGPWGYSEQYF. The CDR3 coding sequence is TGTGCCAGCAGTCCTGGTCCATGGGGTTACTCCGAGCAGTACTTC.

This clonotype was seen a few times. The genes are TRBV12-3 or TRBV12-4 and TRBJ2-1; 11 nucleotides line up with TRBD2. V shed 3 bases, J shed 0 bases, and the junction held 10 bases outside the gene matches. The CDR3 loop spans 19 amino acids. In DNA form, the CDR3 reads TGTGCCAGCAGTTTTAATTGGCTAGCGGGGGGAAGCTCCTACAATGAGCAGTTCTTC. It encodes CASSFNWLAGGSSYNEQFF.

This clonotype occurred a few times. This CDR3 is CASSFPEGKRSYNEQFF. DNA for the CDR3: TGTGCCAGCAGCTTCCCTGAAGGAAAACGCTCCTACAATGAGCAGTTCTTC. The J gene is TRBJ2-1, the V gene TRBV7-9; D not resolved. The CDR3 totals 17 residues. The V end lost 3 bases, the J end lost 0 bases, and 15 bases lay between the germline ends. The germline V gene has CDR1 SEHNR and CDR2 FQNEAQ (reference sequence).

The table lists this clonotype with a few counts. This chain joins TRBV12-3 or TRBV12-4 and TRBJ1-2; the D is unclear. This CDR3 is built from 14 residues. V was shortened by 9 bases and J by 2 bases, with 16 bases between the two germline ends. CDR3 sequence reads: CASSLGPTNYGYTF. Here the CDR3 DNA reads TGTGCCAGTTCCTTGGGCCCTACGAACTATGGCTACACCTTC.